This entry concerns a single TCR beta chain. The germline V gene has CDR1 MNHNS and CDR2 SASEGT. Trimming at V came to 2 bases and at J to 5 bases, leaving 10 bases not matched to a gene. CDR3 length: 17 amino acids. Sequencing was performed with immunoSEQ multiplex PCR; in TCRdb, only in-frame clones are kept and a portion is missing. The sample includes about 400,000 clones, about 95% of them seen just once. This specimen belongs to a study of shared T cell receptors in the human thymus. The TCR sequence derives from a human donor. Material for sequencing was thymocytes. The chain combines TRBV6-1 with TRBJ2-5, with 11 positions matching TRBD2. CDR3 in amino acids: CASSECATSGSWETQYF. The CDR3 DNA reads as TGTGCCAGCAGTGAATGCGCCACTAGCGGGAGTTGGGAGACCCAGTACTTC.